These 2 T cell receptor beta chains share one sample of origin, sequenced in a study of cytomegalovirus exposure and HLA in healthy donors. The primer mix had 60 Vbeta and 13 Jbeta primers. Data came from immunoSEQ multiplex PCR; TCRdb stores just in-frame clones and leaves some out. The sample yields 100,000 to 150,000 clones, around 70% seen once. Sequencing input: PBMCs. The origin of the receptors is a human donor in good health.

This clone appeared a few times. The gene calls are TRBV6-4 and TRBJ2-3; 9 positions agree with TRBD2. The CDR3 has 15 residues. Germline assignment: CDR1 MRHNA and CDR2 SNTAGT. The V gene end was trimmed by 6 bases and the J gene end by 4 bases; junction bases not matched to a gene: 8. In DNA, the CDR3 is TGTGCCAGCAGCGAATCCGGGACTAGCTCAGATACGCAGTATTTT. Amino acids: CASSESGTSSDTQYF.

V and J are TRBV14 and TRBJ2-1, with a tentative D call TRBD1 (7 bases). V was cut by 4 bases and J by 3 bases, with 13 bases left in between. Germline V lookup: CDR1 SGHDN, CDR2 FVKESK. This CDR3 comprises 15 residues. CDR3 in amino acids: CASSLGGTVYNEQFF. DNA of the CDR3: TGTGCCAGCAGCCTAGGGGGGACAGTCTACAATGAGCAGTTCTTC.